This T cell receptor beta chain was identified in a study of neoadjuvant nivolumab and ipilimumab in lung cancer. This CDR3 is 15 amino acids long. Germline CDR1 SGHDT, CDR2 YYEEEE. With 4 bases removed from V and 5 bases from J, the gap between germline ends came to 18 bases. General study results and limits: A small number of samples were TCR sequenced. Compared with tumor-adjacent uninvolved lung, resected tumors showed greater richness and clonality.

In the case of this clone: Antigen: not known.

Sequencing was performed with immunoSEQ multiplex PCR; in TCRdb, only in-frame clones are kept and a portion is missing. The sample holds about 4,700 clones, roughly four fifths seen once. The specimen comprised adjacent normal lung tissue, sampled after neoadjuvant nivolumab, alone or with ipilimumab, at or shortly before surgery. The sequence was obtained from an adult with non-small cell lung cancer. This sequence joins TRBV5-6 and TRBJ2-5; the D gene is possibly TRBD1 (6 bases). The CDR3 DNA reads TGTGCCAGCAGCGGGTCAGGGCAGGGGCTCGAGACCCAGTACTTC. Translation gives CASSGSGQGLETQYF. The full variable domain, rest sourced from reference TRBV5-6 and TRBJ2-5, is DAGVTQSPTHLIKTRGQQVTLRCSPKSGHDTVSWYQQALGQGPQFIFQYYEEEERQRGNFPDRFSGHQFPNYSSELNVNALLLGDSALYLCASSGSGQGLETQYFGPGTRLLVL.